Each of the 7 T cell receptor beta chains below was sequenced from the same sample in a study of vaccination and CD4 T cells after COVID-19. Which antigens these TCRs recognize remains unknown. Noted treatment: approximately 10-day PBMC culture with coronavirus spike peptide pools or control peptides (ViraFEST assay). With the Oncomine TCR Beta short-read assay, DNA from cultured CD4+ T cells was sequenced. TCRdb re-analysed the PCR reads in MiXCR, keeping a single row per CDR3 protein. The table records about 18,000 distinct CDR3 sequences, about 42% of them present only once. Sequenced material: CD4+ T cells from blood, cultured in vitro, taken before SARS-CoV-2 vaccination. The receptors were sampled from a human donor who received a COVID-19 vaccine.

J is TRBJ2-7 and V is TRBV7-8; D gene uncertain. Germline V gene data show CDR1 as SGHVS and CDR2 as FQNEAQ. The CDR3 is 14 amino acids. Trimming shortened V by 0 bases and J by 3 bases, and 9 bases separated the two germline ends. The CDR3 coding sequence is TGTGCCAGCAGCTTAGCATTTTCGGTCTACGAGCAGTACTTC. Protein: CASSLAFSVYEQYF.

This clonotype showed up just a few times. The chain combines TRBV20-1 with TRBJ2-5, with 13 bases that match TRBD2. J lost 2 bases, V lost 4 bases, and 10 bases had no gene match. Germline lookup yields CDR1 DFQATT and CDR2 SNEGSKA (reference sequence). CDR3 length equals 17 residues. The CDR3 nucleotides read TGCAGTGCTACCGAACCGGGACTAGCGGGGCTACAAGAGACCCAGTACTTC. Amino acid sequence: CSATEPGLAGLQETQYF.

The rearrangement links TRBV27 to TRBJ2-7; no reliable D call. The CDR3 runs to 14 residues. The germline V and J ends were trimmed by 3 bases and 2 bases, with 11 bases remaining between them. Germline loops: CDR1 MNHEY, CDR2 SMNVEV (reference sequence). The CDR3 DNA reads TGTGCCAGCAGTTTGCACAGAATAGCCTACGAGCAGTACTTC. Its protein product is CASSLHRIAYEQYF.

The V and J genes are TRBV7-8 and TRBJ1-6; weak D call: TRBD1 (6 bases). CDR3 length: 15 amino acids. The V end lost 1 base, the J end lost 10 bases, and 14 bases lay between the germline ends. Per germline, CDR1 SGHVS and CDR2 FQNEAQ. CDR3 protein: CASSLVRGGHSPLHF. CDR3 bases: TGTGCCAGCAGCTTAGTGAGGGGGGGGCACTCACCCCTCCACTTT.

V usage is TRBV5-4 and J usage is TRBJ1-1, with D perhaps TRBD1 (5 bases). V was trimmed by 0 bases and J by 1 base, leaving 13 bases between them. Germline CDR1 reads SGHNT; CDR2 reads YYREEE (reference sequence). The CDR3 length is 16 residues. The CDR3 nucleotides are TGTGCCAGCAGCTTGGAGCGGACAAACGAGAACACTGAAGCTTTCTTT. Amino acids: CASSLERTNENTEAFF.

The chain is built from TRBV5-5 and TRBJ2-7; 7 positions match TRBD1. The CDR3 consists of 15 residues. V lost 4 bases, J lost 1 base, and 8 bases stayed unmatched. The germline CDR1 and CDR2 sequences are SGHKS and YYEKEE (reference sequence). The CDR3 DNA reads TGTGCCAGCAGCCCCCGACAGGGATTTTCCTACGAGCAGTACTTC. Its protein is CASSPRQGFSYEQYF.

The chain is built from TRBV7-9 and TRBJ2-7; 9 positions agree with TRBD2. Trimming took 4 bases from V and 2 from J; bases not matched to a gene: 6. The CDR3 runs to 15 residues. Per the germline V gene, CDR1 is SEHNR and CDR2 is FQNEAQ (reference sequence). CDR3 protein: CASSSAGTSPYEQYF. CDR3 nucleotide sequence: TGTGCCAGCAGCTCCGCCGGGACTAGCCCCTACGAGCAGTACTTC.